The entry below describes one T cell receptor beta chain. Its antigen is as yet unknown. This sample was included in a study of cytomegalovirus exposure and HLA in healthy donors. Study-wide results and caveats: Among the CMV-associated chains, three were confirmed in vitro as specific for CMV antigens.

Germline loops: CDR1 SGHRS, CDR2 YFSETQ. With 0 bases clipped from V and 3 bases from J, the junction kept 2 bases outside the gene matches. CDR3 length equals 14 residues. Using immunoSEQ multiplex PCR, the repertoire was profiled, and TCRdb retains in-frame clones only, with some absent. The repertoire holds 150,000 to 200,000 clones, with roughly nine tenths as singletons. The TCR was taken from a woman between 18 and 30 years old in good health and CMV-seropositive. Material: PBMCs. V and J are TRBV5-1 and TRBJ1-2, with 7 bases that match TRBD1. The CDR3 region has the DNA TGCGCCAGCAGCTTGGGGGGACAGTACTATGGCTACACCTTC. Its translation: CASSLGGQYYGYTF.